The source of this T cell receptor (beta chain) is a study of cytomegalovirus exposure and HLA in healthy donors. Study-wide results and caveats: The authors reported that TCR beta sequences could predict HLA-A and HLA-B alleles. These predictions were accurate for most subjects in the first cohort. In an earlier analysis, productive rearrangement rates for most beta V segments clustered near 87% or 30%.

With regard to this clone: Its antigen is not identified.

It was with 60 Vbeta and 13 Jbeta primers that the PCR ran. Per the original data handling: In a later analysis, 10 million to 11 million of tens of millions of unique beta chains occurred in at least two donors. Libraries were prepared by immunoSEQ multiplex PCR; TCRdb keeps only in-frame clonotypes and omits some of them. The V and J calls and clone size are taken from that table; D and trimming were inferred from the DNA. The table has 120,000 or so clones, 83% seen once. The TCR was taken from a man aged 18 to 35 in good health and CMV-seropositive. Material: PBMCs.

The CDR3 is CASSPTGVTEAFF. CDR3 in DNA: TGTGCCAGCAGCCCGACAGGGGTCACTGAAGCTTTCTTT. This chain joins TRBV4-2 and TRBJ1-1, with TRBD1 identical over 8 bases. The CDR3 totals 13 residues. Germline V gene sequence: CDR1 LGHNA, CDR2 YNFKEQ. J gave up 4 bases and V 4 bases, and 2 bases lay outside the gene matches.